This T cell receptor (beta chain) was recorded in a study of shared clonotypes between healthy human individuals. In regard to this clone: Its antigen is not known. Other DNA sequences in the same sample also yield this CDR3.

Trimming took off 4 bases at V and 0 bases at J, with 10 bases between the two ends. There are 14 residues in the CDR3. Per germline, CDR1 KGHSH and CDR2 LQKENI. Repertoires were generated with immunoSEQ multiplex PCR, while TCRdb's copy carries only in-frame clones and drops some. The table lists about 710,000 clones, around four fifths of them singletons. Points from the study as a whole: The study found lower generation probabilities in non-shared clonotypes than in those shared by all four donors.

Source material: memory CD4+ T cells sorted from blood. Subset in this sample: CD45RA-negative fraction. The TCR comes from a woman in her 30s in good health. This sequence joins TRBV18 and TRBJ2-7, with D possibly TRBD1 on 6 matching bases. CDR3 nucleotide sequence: TGTGCCAGCTCACGGGACACCAGCTCCTACGAGCAGTACTTC. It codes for CASSRDTSSYEQYF.